This T cell receptor beta chain was sequenced for a study of cytotoxic CD8 clonotypes in ibrutinib-treated CLL (dated by TCRdb to about 2021). Notes on the research overall: The cohort included about 15 treatment-naive and about a dozen relapsed/refractory patients; some 18 were IGHV unmutated. Partial responses were observed in 24 patients and complete responses in 2; after a median follow-up of 68 months, remission was maintained in around 14 patients and progression was observed in roughly 12. Response samples were taken after a median of approximately a year on treatment, ranging from 6 to 36 months. An average of 255,043 productive templates and 80,000 to 95,000 productive rearrangements was obtained per sample. Longitudinal samples were obtainable from about 30% of the roughly 90 participants in the trial. Cryopreserved peripheral blood mononuclear cells were collected before treatment, at response, and at either disease progression or sustained remission. Every remission and progressive disease sample was obtained while ibrutinib was still being received by the patients. Overall results and qualifications from the work: Public clonotypes were rare and either shrank or stayed stable during treatment, and the rise in clonality at ibrutinib response reflected expansion of private clonotypes. Clonality increased at ibrutinib response, stayed stable in sustained remission, and fell back toward baseline at progression. Sampling times were not matched between sustained-remission and progressing patients, and lymph node repertoires were not studied. Baseline clonality was found to be higher than that of age-matched healthy donors and was strongly correlated with circulating CD8+ T-cell counts.

Comments on this clone: What antigen it recognizes has not been identified. No per-base quality is available; no much larger clone lies one base away.

For TCR beta library preparation, about 2 micrograms of genomic DNA were isolated from cryopreserved PBMCs. Longitudinal blood samples from CLL patients receiving ibrutinib monotherapy were subjected to high-throughput TCR beta sequencing. The patients took part in an open-label, single-center phase 2 trial of ibrutinib monotherapy. On a MiSeq, deep resolution sequencing aimed for a depth between 1 in 1 million and 1 in 200,000 T cells, with each clonotype covered roughly 10x on average. The immunoSEQ hsTCRB Kit was used to generate TCR beta libraries. The authors processed their data as follows. Data were analyzed with ImmunoSEQ Data Assistant and ImmunoSEQ Analyzer, with V, D and J genes assigned per IMGT definitions. Clonality, which ranges from 0 to 1, was calculated by subtracting the normalized Shannon entropy of productive rearrangement frequencies from one. Public clonotype analysis was restricted to overrepresented clonotypes comprising at least 0.05% of each patient's repertoire. About twelve repertoires from age-matched healthy donors, obtained from immuneACCESS, served as clonality controls. TCRdb holds this immuneACCESS table with in-frame rearrangements only. Some clones are missing; in checked studies, unresolved V genes explain under half, and the rest has no known cause. The DNA was the basis for D and trimming; V, J and clone size are from that table. Counted in this sample were about 330,000 clones; over 55% of them appeared once. 5% to 6.5% of the sample is in the top ten clones.

The input for sequencing was PBMCs, taken after 36 months of ibrutinib treatment. The source of this sequence is a human donor with chronic lymphocytic leukemia.

The CDR3 has the sequence CAISENGGNPNYEQYF. The sequence in DNA is TGTGCCATCAGTGAGAATGGGGGGAATCCCAACTACGAGCAGTACTTC. Recombination joined TRBV10-3 with TRBJ2-7; 6 matching bases give a weak D call of TRBD2. V lost 2 bases and J lost 3 bases; the stretch between them is 17 bases long. Inclusive of the bounding cysteine and phenylalanine, the CDR3 is 16 residues long. The DNA shown is the 48-base CDR3, in frame from base 1. The germline V gene encodes CDR1 ENHRY and CDR2 SYGVKD.